One sample yielded the 25 T cell receptor beta chains listed below, sequenced in a study of identical twins. Each CDR3 protein is one row after TCRdb ran MiXCR on the 5' RACE reads. The sample has about 240,000 distinct CDR3 sequences; 7% to 8.5% are singletons. The data were also submitted as part of a second study, on yellow fever vaccine responses in identical twins.

The sample was CD8+ T cells sorted from blood. These TCRs come from a woman aged 18 to 35 in good health.

The chain joins TRBV7-2 to TRBJ2-1; D unclear. The V end lost 5 bases, the J end lost 7 bases, and 15 bases lay between the germline ends. This CDR3 is built from 14 residues. Germline V lookup: CDR1 SGHTA, CDR2 FQGNSA. CDR3 DNA sequence: TGTGCCAGCAGCCTTCAGCCGGGCGCAAATGAGCAGTTCTTC. Translated: CASSLQPGANEQFF.

This clonotype was detected ten times or more. The V and J genes are TRBV10-3 and TRBJ2-7; possibly TRBD2 for D (6 bases). CDR1 and CDR2 (germline): ENHRY, SYGVKD. The CDR3 loop spans 15 amino acids. Trimming pared 3 bases from V and 1 base from J, leaving 13 bases between. Here the CDR3 reads CAISEPGTGSYEQYF. The CDR3 nucleotides read TGTGCCATCAGTGAACCCGGGACTGGATCCTACGAGCAGTACTTC.

The J gene is TRBJ2-5, the V gene TRBV24-1, with no clear D. The germline CDR1 and CDR2 sequences are KGHDR and SFDVKD. This CDR3 has 14 residues. Trimming cost V 5 bases and J 0 bases, with 9 bases left between them. This CDR3 is CATSGQADQETQYF. DNA of the CDR3: TGTGCCACCAGTGGGCAGGCCGACCAAGAGACCCAGTACTTC.

The CDR3 reads CASSLRWSSGDNEQFF. Written as DNA, the CDR3 is TGTGCCAGCAGCTTACGTTGGTCTAGCGGTGACAATGAGCAGTTCTTC. The chain combines TRBV7-6 with TRBJ2-1; TRBD2 matches at 7 bases. Germline trimming cut 2 bases from V and 5 bases from J; bases unmatched to any gene: 9. The V gene's germline CDR1 is SGHVS and CDR2 FNYEAQ. The CDR3 is 16 amino acids. Combining the CDR3 with reference TRBV7-6 and TRBJ2-1 gives the whole variable domain GAGVSQSPRYKVTKRGQDVALRCDPISGHVSLYWYRQALGQGPEFLTYFNYEAQQDKSGLPNDRFSAERPEGSISTLTIQRTEQRDSAMYRCASSLRWSSGDNEQFFGPGTRLTVL.

This clonotype was counted many times. The chain couples TRBV29-1 to TRBJ2-1; unclear D gene. The CDR3 extends over 10 amino acids. CDR1 SQVTM and CDR2 ANQGSEA come from the germline V gene. Trimming shortened V by 4 bases and J by 7 bases, and 5 bases separated the two germline ends. The CDR3 sequence is CSVAVNEQFF. CDR3 coding DNA: TGCAGCGTTGCGGTAAATGAGCAGTTCTTC.

This clonotype has more than one count but fewer than ten. The chain carries TRBV28 and TRBJ2-7; 8 bases line up with TRBD1. J was trimmed by 4 bases and V by 3 bases; bases with no gene match: 8. CDR1 and CDR2 (germline): MDHEN, SYDVKM. The CDR3 has 15 residues. CDR3 sequence (DNA): TGTGCCAGCAGTTTCGTCCCCGACAGGGGATACGAGCAGTACTTC. This codes for CASSFVPDRGYEQYF.

This clonotype was seen at least ten times. J is TRBJ2-3 and V is TRBV15; 7 bases line up with TRBD2. Losses at the gene ends were 0 bases for V and 2 bases for J; bases not matched to a gene: 11. This CDR3 spans 18 amino acids. Per germline, CDR1 LNHNV and CDR2 YYDKDF (reference sequence). This chain's CDR3 is CATSREFTATSLTDTQYF. The DNA for the CDR3 is TGTGCCACCAGCAGAGAATTCACCGCGACTAGCCTCACAGATACGCAGTATTTT.

This clonotype has at least ten counts. The chain joins TRBV12-3 or TRBV12-4 to TRBJ2-2; TRBD1 or TRBD2 may be the D gene (7 bases each). The CDR3 runs 14 residues. V lost 5 bases to trimming and J lost 7 bases, with 14 bases between them. The chain's CDR3 is CASSPTGRDGELFF. CDR3 nucleotides: TGTGCCAGCAGTCCGACAGGGAGGGACGGGGAGCTGTTTTTT.

This clonotype was found many times. The V gene is TRBV5-1, the J gene TRBJ2-1, with D tentatively TRBD1 or TRBD2 (5 bases each). The CDR3 has 13 amino acids. Germline V lookup: CDR1 SGHRS, CDR2 YFSETQ. The ends were cut back, 0 bases at V and 8 bases at J, with 9 bases in the middle. CDR3 protein: CASSLAGQDEQFF. The CDR3 DNA reads as TGCGCCAGCAGCTTGGCGGGGCAGGATGAGCAGTTCTTC.

This chain links TRBV11-2 with TRBJ2-7; no firm D call. V was cut by 4 bases and J by 3 bases, with 13 bases left in between. Germline values: CDR1 SGHAT, CDR2 FQNNGV. This CDR3 contains 14 residues. DNA of the CDR3: TGTGCCAGCAGCTACTCGTTAGGGCTCTACGAGCAGTACGTC. This encodes CASSYSLGLYEQYV.

Ten or more counts support this clonotype. The chain has TRBV14 and TRBJ2-1, with a possible D match to TRBD1 (6 bases). Germline loops: CDR1 SGHDN, CDR2 FVKESK. V gave up 3 bases and J gave up 4 bases, with 10 bases separating them. This CDR3 contains 14 residues. CDR3 protein: CASSQHREYNEQFF. In DNA form, the CDR3 reads TGTGCCAGCAGCCAGCACAGGGAGTACAATGAGCAGTTCTTC.

V gene TRBV29-1 combines with J gene TRBJ2-1; TRBD2 aligns across 8 bases. The germline V gene has CDR1 SQVTM and CDR2 ANQGSEA. The V and J ends lost 7 bases and 5 bases, in that order; junction bases with no gene match: 10. The CDR3 covers 14 residues. CDR3 protein: CSAPGGLADNEQFF. In DNA form, the CDR3 reads TGCAGCGCCCCGGGGGGGCTAGCGGACAATGAGCAGTTCTTC.

This clonotype was observed many times. The genes are TRBV27 and TRBJ2-7; 7 bases are a match to TRBD1. Trimming took 6 bases from V and 3 from J; bases not matched to a gene: 2. The CDR3 spans 12 residues. Germline CDR1 MNHEY, CDR2 SMNVEV (reference sequence). This CDR3 reads CASSRQGYEQYF. The CDR3 DNA follows: TGTGCCAGCAGCCGACAGGGCTACGAGCAGTACTTC.

In this sample, this clonotype turned up a few times. CDR3 loop: CASSPAWPTRGGSYEQYF. CDR3 coding DNA: TGTGCCAGCAGCCCTGCCTGGCCGACTAGAGGGGGATCCTACGAGCAGTACTTC. V and J are TRBV12-3 or TRBV12-4 and TRBJ2-7; D tentatively fits TRBD1 or TRBD2 (6 bases each). Between the trimmed V and J ends, which lost 6 bases and 1 base, there was a span of 25 bases. This CDR3 is built from 18 residues.

This clonotype was counted between two and nine times. The V gene is TRBV24-1, the J gene TRBJ1-1; possible D gene TRBD1, 6 bases. The CDR3 is 14 residues long. V was pared by 3 bases and J by 6 bases, with 13 bases between. Germline CDR1 reads KGHDR; CDR2 reads SFDVKD. DNA of the CDR3: TGTGCCACCAGTGATGAAACAGGGTTGTCTGAAGCTTTCTTT. Protein sequence: CATSDETGLSEAFF.

This clonotype was seen more than once but under ten times. CDR3 amino acids: CASSPSGVYEQYV. The CDR3 DNA is TGTGCCAGCAGTCCCAGCGGGGTATACGAGCAGTACGTC. This chain uses TRBV28 with TRBJ2-7; the match to TRBD2 covers 7 bases. Per the germline V gene, CDR1 is MDHEN and CDR2 is SYDVKM. CDR3 size: 13 residues. The ends lost 5 bases at V and 4 bases at J; junction bases unmatched: 5.

About this clonotype: Being one base from a much bigger clone, this may be a read error. V and J are TRBV20-1 and TRBJ2-1; 14 nucleotides line up with TRBD2. The CDR3 runs to 17 residues. Germline V gene sequence: CDR1 DFQATT, CDR2 SNEGSKA (reference sequence). The CDR3 spells CCAIGTSGSKSYNEQFF. In DNA form, the CDR3 reads TGCTGTGCTATAGGGACTAGCGGGAGTAAGTCCTACAATGAGCAGTTCTTC.

This clonotype was counted many times. This chain links TRBV24-1 with TRBJ2-1, with 16 nucleotides matching TRBD2. V dropped 9 bases and J dropped 7; count of bases not matched to a gene: 5. The germline V gene encodes CDR1 KGHDR and CDR2 SFDVKD. The CDR3 has 15 residues. CDR3 in amino acids: CATRGLAGGSNEQFF. For the CDR3, the DNA is TGTGCCACCCGGGGACTAGCGGGAGGGAGTAATGAGCAGTTCTTC.

The table lists this clonotype with many counts. CDR3 residues: CATTSNEIPNYGYTF. The CDR3 region has the DNA TGTGCCACGACGTCAAACGAGATACCTAACTATGGCTACACCTTC. The chain joins TRBV10-3 to TRBJ1-2, with D uncertain. This CDR3 has 15 amino acids. V was shortened by 10 bases and J by 0 bases, with 18 bases between the two germline ends. CDR1 and CDR2 from the germline V gene are ENHRY and SYGVKD.

A few counts support this clonotype. This chain links TRBV9 with TRBJ1-3, with D perhaps TRBD1 (5 bases). Germline loops: CDR1 SGDLS, CDR2 YYNGEE. The CDR3 is 14 amino acids. V lost 4 bases and J 1 base, leaving 9 bases between the germline ends. CDR3 nucleotide sequence: TGTGCCAGCAGCACCTCAGGGTCTGGAAACACCATATATTTT. Translation: CASSTSGSGNTIYF.

V is TRBV10-3 and J is TRBJ2-7; D might be TRBD2 (6 bases). The V end was cut by 6 bases, the J end by 2 bases, with 11 bases between. This CDR3 contains 13 residues. Germline V gene sequence: CDR1 ENHRY, CDR2 SYGVKD. In DNA form, the CDR3 reads TGTGCCATCAGCGCGGGGTTAGCCTACGAGCAGTACTTC. This encodes CAISAGLAYEQYF.

There are a few counts of this clonotype. CDR3 DNA: TGTGCCAGCAGCGCTCTTGGACAGGGGGGTAGTGAAAAACTGTTTTTT. It translates to CASSALGQGGSEKLFF. The rearrangement joins TRBV6-1 to TRBJ1-4, with TRBD1 identical over 10 bases. After removal of 6 bases from V and 7 bases from J, the junction contained 11 bases not matched to a gene. The CDR3 loop spans 16 amino acids. Germline CDR1 and CDR2: MNHNS and SASEGT.

This clonotype showed up many times. The chain links TRBV29-1 to TRBJ2-5; maybe TRBD2 (6 bases). The CDR3 totals 12 residues. CDR1 and CDR2 from the germline V gene are SQVTM and ANQGSEA. Trimming left V 3 bases short and J 3 bases short, with 8 bases between. DNA for the CDR3: TGCAGCGTTGATGGAGGGAAAGAGACCCAGTACTTC. Its translation is CSVDGGKETQYF.

This clonotype was counted a few times. The chain is built from TRBV12-3 or TRBV12-4 and TRBJ2-1, with TRBD2 matching 7 bases. V gave up 1 base and J gave up 1 base; unmatched junction bases: 7. The CDR3 sequence is 17 residues long. The CDR3 spells CASSLEALAKSYNEQFF. As DNA, the CDR3 is TGTGCCAGCAGTTTAGAGGCACTAGCGAAGTCCTACAATGAGCAGTTCTTC.

This clonotype has ten or more counts. The chain combines TRBV29-1 with TRBJ2-3, with no clear D. Germline values: CDR1 SQVTM, CDR2 ANQGSEA. V lost 4 bases, J lost 1 base, and 3 bases lay in between. The CDR3 contains 11 residues. For the CDR3, the DNA is TGCAGCGTTGGCCGCACAGATACGCAGTATTTT. Encoded protein: CSVGRTDTQYF.